The rows below give T cell receptor beta chains drawn from one sample of a study of T cell responses to AZD1222 COVID-19 vaccine. Using immunoSEQ multiplex PCR, the repertoire was profiled, and TCRdb retains in-frame clones only, with some absent. Of about 140,000 clones in the sample, 80% to 95% were seen once. Sequencing used peripheral blood, obtained on day 0 of AZD1222 vaccination. These receptors all come from an adult in good health. CDR3s include the opening cysteine and the closing phenylalanine or tryptophan. A D gene is named only where the DNA matches it firmly. For some rows the clone size is stated as once, few or many, or as a class when expanded; others skip it.

clone size	V gene	J gene	D gene	CDR3 protein	CDR3 DNA
-	TRBV5-4	TRBJ2-7	-	CASSLVPDSYEQYF	TGTGCCAGCAGCTTGGTGCCGGATTCCTACGAGCAGTACTTC
-	TRBV6-5	TRBJ2-2	TRBD2	CASGGRAGTGELFF	TGTGCCAGCGGCGGGAGGGCGGGCACCGGGGAGCTGTTTTTT
-	TRBV4-2	TRBJ2-2	TRBD2	CASSQDLTVGGASTGELFF	TGTGCCAGCAGCCAAGATTTGACCGTCGGGGGGGCCTCCACCGGGGAGCTGTTTTTT
-	TRBV7-6	TRBJ2-5	TRBD2	CASSSWTSGRETQYF	TGTGCCAGCAGCTCGTGGACTAGCGGGCGAGAGACCCAGTACTTC
-	TRBV5-1	TRBJ1-2	-	CASTHRPTANYGYTF	TGCGCCAGCACCCACCGCCCGACCGCTAACTATGGCTACACCTTC
-	TRBV11-2	TRBJ1-1	-	CASSLDGSGVDTEAFF	TGTGCCAGCAGCTTAGATGGGTCGGGGGTCGACACTGAAGCTTTCTTT
-	TRBV7-9	TRBJ1-4	-	CASIGPGDNNGEKLFF	TGTGCCAGCATTGGCCCCGGTGACAACAACGGGGAAAAACTGTTTTTT
-	TRBV29-1	TRBJ2-7	-	CSVEDLQTVQQYF	TGCAGCGTTGAAGATCTTCAGACAGTACAGCAGTACTTC
-	TRBV7-2	TRBJ2-3	-	CASSLAGGFTDTQYF	TGTGCCAGCAGCTTAGCTGGCGGATTCACAGATACGCAGTATTTT
-	TRBV18	TRBJ1-1	-	CASSRGGETEAFF	TGTGCCAGCTCACGAGGGGGGGAGACTGAAGCTTTCTTT
-	TRBV5-1	TRBJ2-7	TRBD1	CASSWGQGSSYEQYF	TGCGCCAGCAGCTGGGGACAGGGAAGCTCCTACGAGCAGTACTTC
-	TRBV4-1	TRBJ2-7	TRBD2	CASSQDMSGSFYEQYF	TGCGCCAGCAGCCAAGATATGAGCGGGAGTTTCTACGAGCAGTACTTC
-	TRBV11-2	TRBJ2-3	-	CASSFGRWGTDTQYF	TGTGCCAGCAGCTTTGGGAGGTGGGGCACAGATACGCAGTATTTT
-	TRBV4-1	TRBJ2-2	-	CASSQDLDGPKWGELFF	TGCGCCAGCAGCCAAGATTTGGACGGTCCTAAGTGGGGGGAGCTGTTTTTT
-	TRBV6-8	TRBJ2-5	-	CASSSNRGGETQYF	TGTGCCAGCAGTTCGAACAGGGGAGGGGAGACCCAGTACTTC
-	TRBV19	TRBJ1-6	-	CASSPPRGQKNSPLHF	TGTGCCAGTAGTCCCCCACGGGGCCAAAAGAATTCACCCCTCCACTTT
-	TRBV7-2	TRBJ1-3	-	CASSPQDGSGNTIYF	TGTGCCAGCAGCCCCCAAGATGGGTCTGGAAACACCATATATTTT
-	TRBV27	TRBJ2-7	TRBD1	CASSSGTGGLYEQYF	TGTGCCAGCAGCTCCGGGACAGGGGGCCTGTACGAGCAGTACTTC
once	TRBV5-1	TRBJ1-2	-	CASSFSGEGYTF	TGCGCCAGCAGCTTTTCGGGGGAAGGCTACACCTTC
-	TRBV7-8	TRBJ1-5	-	CASSLTSTVRYWGNQPQHF	TGTGCCAGCAGCTTAACTTCCACGGTTCGTTATTGGGGGAATCAGCCCCAGCATTTT
-	TRBV3-1/TRBV3-2	TRBJ1-2	-	CASSLNDYGYTF	TGTGCCAGCAGCCTGAATGACTATGGCTACACCTTC
-	TRBV7-8	TRBJ1-6	-	CASSLARGADLPLHF	TGTGCCAGCAGCTTAGCGAGGGGCGCAGATCTACCCCTCCACTTT
-	TRBV5-1	TRBJ1-2	-	CASSTTGMERAYTF	TGCGCCAGCAGCACCACAGGGATGGAGAGGGCCTACACCTTC
-	TRBV7-8	TRBJ2-7	-	CASSRVRGDSYEQYF	TGTGCCAGCAGCCGTGTACGCGGTGATTCCTACGAGCAGTACTTC
-	TRBV3-1/TRBV3-2	TRBJ1-5	-	CASSQYVSNQPQHF	TGTGCCAGCAGCCAATATGTGAGCAATCAGCCCCAGCATTTT
-	TRBV19	TRBJ1-5	-	CASSRAGSSSAWPQHF	TGTGCCAGTAGTAGGGCCGGAAGTTCGTCGGCCTGGCCCCAGCATTTT
-	TRBV6-6	TRBJ1-1	-	CASSQTAPMNTEAFF	TGTGCCAGCAGTCAGACAGCCCCTATGAACACTGAAGCTTTCTTT
-	TRBV7-2	TRBJ2-5	-	CASSPRETQYF	TGTGCCAGCAGCCCTAGGGAGACCCAGTACTTC
once	TRBV29-1	TRBJ2-3	-	CSVADRRGTDTQYF	TGCAGCGTTGCTGATCGGAGGGGCACAGATACGCAGTATTTT
once	TRBV4-1	TRBJ1-2	-	CASSHLGKNYGYTF	TGCGCCAGCAGCCACTTAGGGAAAAACTATGGCTACACCTTC
once	TRBV27	TRBJ2-1	-	CASSPGPREQFF	TGTGCCAGCAGTCCAGGTCCCAGAGAGCAGTTCTTC
-	TRBV4-1	TRBJ1-3	TRBD1	CASSRTGGLAGNTIYF	TGCGCCAGCAGCCGGACAGGGGGCTTGGCTGGAAACACCATATATTTT
-	TRBV3-1/TRBV3-2	TRBJ2-5	TRBD2	CASSQEVASGETQYF	TGTGCCAGCAGCCAAGAAGTGGCTAGCGGGGAGACCCAGTACTTC
-	TRBV6-5	TRBJ2-5	TRBD1	CASSYFRDRAQETQYF	TGTGCCAGCAGTTACTTCCGGGACAGGGCTCAAGAGACCCAGTACTTC
-	TRBV27	TRBJ2-7	-	CASSLSFTTYEQYF	TGTGCCAGCAGTTTAAGTTTTACTACCTACGAGCAGTACTTC
-	TRBV24-1	TRBJ2-2	-	CATSERGLSLLTGELFF	TGTGCCACCAGTGAACGGGGACTTTCTCTACTCACCGGGGAGCTGTTTTTT
-	TRBV28	TRBJ1-5	-	CASSGTSLPSQPQHF	TGTGCCAGCAGTGGGACAAGCCTACCCAGTCAGCCCCAGCATTTT
-	TRBV6-5	TRBJ1-1	-	CASSYEGDTEAFF	TGTGCCAGCAGTTATGAGGGAGACACTGAAGCTTTCTTT
-	TRBV12-3/TRBV12-4	TRBJ1-4	-	CASSLLWGEKLFF	TGTGCCAGCAGTTTACTATGGGGGGAAAAACTGTTTTTT
-	TRBV7-9	TRBJ1-2	-	CASSSGFSGYGYTF	TGTGCCAGCAGCTCCGGGTTCTCGGGCTATGGCTACACCTTC
-	TRBV5-1	TRBJ2-1	-	CASSLTGDSYNEQFF	TGCGCCAGCAGCTTGACTGGGGACTCCTACAATGAGCAGTTCTTC
-	TRBV2	TRBJ1-3	-	CASSVSGNTIYF	TGTGCCAGCAGCGTTTCTGGAAACACCATATATTTT
-	TRBV10-3	TRBJ1-4	-	CAISSGTDNEKLFF	TGTGCCATCAGTTCCGGGACTGATAATGAAAAACTGTTTTTT
-	TRBV19	TRBJ2-7	TRBD2	CASSIGAGGYEQYF	TGTGCCAGTAGTATCGGGGCGGGAGGATACGAGCAGTACTTC
-	TRBV18	TRBJ2-7	TRBD2	CASSPWAGDEQYF	TGTGCCAGCTCACCCTGGGCGGGGGACGAGCAGTACTTC